The clone carrying this T cell receptor (beta chain) came up a few times. Its antigen is as yet unknown. Germline CDR1 reads WSHSY; CDR2 reads SAAADI. V shed 11 bases and J 5 bases; nucleotides not matched to a gene: 9. The CDR3 is 13 residues long. This entry belongs to a study of cytomegalovirus exposure and HLA in healthy donors. Points from the study as a whole: According to reports, the classifier identified cytomegalovirus status with high specificity and sensitivity. In an earlier analysis, about 87% or about 30%: the productive usage of most TCR beta V segments.

Primers included in the PCR were 60 Vbeta and 13 Jbeta primers. Clones were read by immunoSEQ multiplex PCR, and TCRdb kept only the in-frame ones, dropping some. Of about 130,000 clones listed, 8% to 9.5% are singletons. Participants comprised healthy donors of bone marrow. This TCR derives from a man between 40 and 49 years old in good health and CMV-seronegative. This chain joins TRBV10-2 and TRBJ2-1, with 7 positions matching TRBD2. The specimen was PBMCs. CDR3 coding DNA: TGCGCCCCCCACCTGGGACTACACAATGAGCAGTTCTTC. Protein sequence: CAPHLGLHNEQFF.